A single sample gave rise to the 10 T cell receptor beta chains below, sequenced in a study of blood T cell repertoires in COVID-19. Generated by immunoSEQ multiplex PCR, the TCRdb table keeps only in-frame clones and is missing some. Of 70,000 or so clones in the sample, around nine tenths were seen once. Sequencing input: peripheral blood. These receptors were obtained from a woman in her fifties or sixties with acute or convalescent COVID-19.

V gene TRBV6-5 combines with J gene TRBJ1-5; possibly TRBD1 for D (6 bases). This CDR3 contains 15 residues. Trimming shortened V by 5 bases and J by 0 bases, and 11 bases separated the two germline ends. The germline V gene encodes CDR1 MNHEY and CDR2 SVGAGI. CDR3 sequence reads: CASSRTVFSNQPQHF. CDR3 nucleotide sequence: TGTGCCAGCAGTAGGACAGTGTTTAGCAATCAGCCCCAGCATTTT.

The CDR3 region has the DNA TGTGCCACCAGCCTACCGACAGGGGGCTTAGGAGAGACCCAGTACTTC. Translating gives CATSLPTGGLGETQYF. This chain joins TRBV15 and TRBJ2-5, with 10 bases identical to TRBD1. V shed 5 bases, J shed 4 bases, and the junction held 10 bases outside the gene matches. CDR1 and CDR2 (germline): LNHNV, YYDKDF (reference sequence). The CDR3 runs to 16 residues.

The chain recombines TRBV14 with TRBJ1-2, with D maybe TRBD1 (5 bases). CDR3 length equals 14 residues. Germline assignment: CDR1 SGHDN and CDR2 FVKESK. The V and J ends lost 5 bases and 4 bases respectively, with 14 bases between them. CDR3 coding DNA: TGTGCCAGCAGCAAAGGCCAGGGTTTCTATGGCTACACCTTC. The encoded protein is CASSKGQGFYGYTF. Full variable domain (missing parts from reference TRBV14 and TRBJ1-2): EAGVTQFPSHSVIEKGQTVTLRCDPISGHDNLYWYRRVMGKEIKFLLHFVKESKQDESGMPNNRFLAERTGGTYSTLKVQPAELEDSGVYFCASSKGQGFYGYTFGSGTRLTVV.

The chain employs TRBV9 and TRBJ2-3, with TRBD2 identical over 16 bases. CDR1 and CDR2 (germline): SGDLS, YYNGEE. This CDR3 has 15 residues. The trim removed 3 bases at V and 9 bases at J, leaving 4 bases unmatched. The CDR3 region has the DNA TGTGCCAGCAGCGCCGGGACTAGCGGGGGGGCGACGCAGTATTTT. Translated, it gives CASSAGTSGGATQYF. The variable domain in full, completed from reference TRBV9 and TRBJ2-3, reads DSGVTQTPKHLITATGQRVTLRCSPRSGDLSVYWYQQSLDQGLQFLIQYYNGEERAKGNILERFSAQQFPDLHSELNLSSLELGDSALYFCASSAGTSGGATQYFGPGTRLTVL.

In DNA form, the CDR3 reads TGTGCCAGCAGCTTGTCACTAGCGGGGGGCACCGGGGAGCTGTTTTTT. Protein sequence: CASSLSLAGGTGELFF. V usage is TRBV5-5 and J usage is TRBJ2-2; 12 bases are shared with TRBD2. J lost 4 bases, V lost 1 base, and 2 bases had no gene match. The V gene's germline CDR1 is SGHKS and CDR2 YYEKEE (reference sequence). The CDR3 is made up of 16 amino acids.

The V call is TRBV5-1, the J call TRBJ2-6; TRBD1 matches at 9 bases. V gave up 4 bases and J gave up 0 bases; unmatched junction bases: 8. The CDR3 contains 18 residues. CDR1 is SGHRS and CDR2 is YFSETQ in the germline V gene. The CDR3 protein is CASSIRTGANSGANVLTF. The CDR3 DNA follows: TGCGCCAGCAGCATAAGGACAGGGGCCAACTCTGGGGCCAACGTCCTGACTTTC.

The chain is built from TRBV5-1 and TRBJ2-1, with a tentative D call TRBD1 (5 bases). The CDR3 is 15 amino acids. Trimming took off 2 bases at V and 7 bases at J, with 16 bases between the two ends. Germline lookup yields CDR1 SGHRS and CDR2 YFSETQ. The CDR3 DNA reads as TGCGCCAGCAGCTTCCCGTCCTCAGGGCAAAATGAGCAGTTCTTC. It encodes CASSFPSSGQNEQFF.

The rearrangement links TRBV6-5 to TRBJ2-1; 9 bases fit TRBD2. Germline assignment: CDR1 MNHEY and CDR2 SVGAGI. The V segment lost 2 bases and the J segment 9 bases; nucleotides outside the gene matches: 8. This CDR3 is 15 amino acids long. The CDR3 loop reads CASSYRAGGLFEQFF. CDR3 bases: TGTGCCAGCAGTTACAGAGCGGGGGGCCTTTTTGAGCAGTTCTTC.

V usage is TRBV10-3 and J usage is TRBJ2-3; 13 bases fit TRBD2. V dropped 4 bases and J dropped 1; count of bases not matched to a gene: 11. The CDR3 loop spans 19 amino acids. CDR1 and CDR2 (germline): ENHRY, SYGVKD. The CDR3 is CAISASSLAGGRGTDTQYF. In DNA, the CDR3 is TGTGCCATCAGTGCCTCCTCACTAGCGGGGGGGCGAGGCACAGATACGCAGTATTTT.

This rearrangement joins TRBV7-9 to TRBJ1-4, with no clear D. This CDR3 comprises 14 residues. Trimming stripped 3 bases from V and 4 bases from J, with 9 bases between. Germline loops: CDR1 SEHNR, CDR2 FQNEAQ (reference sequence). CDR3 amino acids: CASSLSVVNEKLFF. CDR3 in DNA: TGTGCCAGCAGCTTGTCGGTGGTTAATGAAAAACTGTTTTTT.